This T cell receptor (beta chain) was captured in a study of blood T cell repertoires in COVID-19. V lost 7 bases and J lost 2, with 9 bases in between. CDR3 length: 13 residues. Data came from immunoSEQ multiplex PCR; TCRdb stores just in-frame clones and leaves some out. Among 90,000 or so clones listed, roughly nine tenths were seen once. The chain employs TRBV12-3 or TRBV12-4 and TRBJ2-1, with a possible D match to TRBD2 (6 bases). The sequence derives from a woman between 55 and 75 years old with COVID-19, enrolled during active disease. Input material: peripheral blood. The CDR3 DNA sequence: TGTGCCAGCATCGCGGGGACCTACAATGAGCAGTTCTTC. This sequence encodes CASIAGTYNEQFF.